This TCR beta chain was sequenced in a study of T cell responses to AZD1222 COVID-19 vaccine. The study, taken as a whole, reports: The donor cohort was predominantly white British with a female majority, and clonal diversity may have been underestimated.

CDR1 is SGHRS, CDR2 YFSETQ, per germline. The junction had 5 bases not matched to a gene; V was cut back by 0 bases and J by 3 bases. CDR3 length: 15 amino acids. This clone was found once. Antigen unknown. The sample has other DNA sequences that encode this CDR3 too. Produced via immunoSEQ multiplex PCR; TCRdb's table is partial and in-frame only. The data contain about 120,000 clones, 80% to 90% of them singletons. The chain joins TRBV5-1 to TRBJ1-2; 7 nucleotides match TRBD1. The source was peripheral blood, collected on day 0 of MenACWY control vaccination. This TCR was recovered from an adult in good health. The DNA of the CDR3 is TGCGCCAGCAGCTTGGTCCCAGGGGGTGACTATGGCTACACCTTC. It yields the protein CASSLVPGGDYGYTF.